This TCR beta chain was documented in a study of early T cells in non-severe SARS-CoV-2 infection (dated by TCRdb to the early 2020s). In the study overall: Because TCR sequencing was done on bulk RNA from unsorted whole blood, the alpha and beta chains could not be paired. The paper as a whole reports these results and caveats: VDJdb matching was skewed toward anti-spike CD8 responses and likely underestimated virus-specific expansions, missing private and CD4 specificities.

This clonotype was seen a few times. The antigen this receptor binds is unknown. No quality values exist for individual bases; no much larger clone is one base distant. The study was a case-control design nested within a healthcare worker cohort in London, UK, with weekly nasopharyngeal swab PCR tests and blood sampling. Between 23 and 31 March 2020, the week of the UK lockdown, healthcare workers were enrolled and then followed up weekly for as long as 16 weeks. Libraries were built with 5' RACE. TCRdb records NextSeq 500 as the sequencer. Unique molecular identifiers were attached to individual cDNA molecules in the TCR library protocol so that sequencing error and PCR bias could be corrected. TCR alpha and beta chains were both sequenced, and the abundances of alpha and beta sequences in each sample were closely correlated with each other. The original pipeline was this. Decombinator V4 was used to annotate TCR sequences for V gene, J gene and CDR3. Expanded TCRs were defined as changing significantly between any two time points under a Poisson model with p below 0.0001. TCR abundances were normalised to the total number of TCRs sequenced per sample and expressed as counts per million. MAIT TCRs were defined by TRAV1-2 paired with TRAJ12, TRAJ20 or TRAJ33, and iNKT TCRs by TRAV10 paired with TRAJ18. VDJdb, accessed on 1 November 2021, was searched for TCRs annotated for CMV, EBV and SARS-CoV-2, and TCRs annotated for more than one antigen were excluded. Starting from the raw public reads, TCRdb applied fastp trimming at Q25, assembled clones with MiXCR and retained in-frame beta chains. For every CDR3 protein sequence, its rows merge into one entry that carries the most common genes and DNA. The V and J calls reflect TCRdb's pipeline rather than the authors' work. The sample table lists about 22,000 distinct CDR3 sequences, about 3.7% of them with a count of one. The leading ten clones occupy 5.5% to 6.5% of the sample.

Trimming removed 3 bases from V and 1 base from J, leaving 11 bases between the germline ends. CDR1 and CDR2 are drawn from the germline V gene: SGHRS, YFSETQ. The CDR3 runs 14 amino acids, cysteine and phenylalanine included. Just the 42-base CDR3 DNA is kept, in frame starting at base 1. Sequencing was done on a sample of whole blood. The chain is made from TRBV5-1 and TRBJ2-7; the D gene is unclear. The clonotype was recovered from an adult who was a healthcare worker with PCR-confirmed SARS-CoV-2 infection or an uninfected control (not recorded which). The nucleotides are TGCGCCAGCAGCTCGTTAAAGGCTTCCTACGAGCAGTACTTC. The resulting protein is CASSSLKASYEQYF.